What follows are 4 T cell receptor beta chains derived from one specimen sequenced in a study of T-cell memory formation after mild COVID-19. TCRdb called the 5' RACE reads again in MiXCR, with one record for every CDR3 protein. There are 350,000 or so distinct CDR3 sequences in the sample; under 15% occur only once, and 20% to 25% lies in the top ten. The sequenced sample was PBMCs or a T cell subset sorted from them (not recorded which). The source is a man aged 18 to 29 who had mild COVID-19 (a few samples of this study predate the infection). Cell type and time point are not known.

In its sample, this clonotype was seen a few times. This chain joins TRBV20-1 and TRBJ1-5; 8 nucleotides match TRBD1. This CDR3 is 14 amino acids long. V shed 2 bases, J shed 5 bases, and the junction held 5 bases outside the gene matches. CDR1 and CDR2 (germline): DFQATT, SNEGSKA (reference sequence). The CDR3 coding sequence is TGCAGTGCTAGACAGGGGGCTTTTGATCAGCCCCAGCATTTT. This gives the protein CSARQGAFDQPQHF.

This clonotype was seen a few times. This chain joins TRBV9 and TRBJ2-2; D not certain. The CDR3 loop spans 13 amino acids. Germline assignment: CDR1 SGDLS and CDR2 YYNGEE. Trimming pared 4 bases from V and 7 bases from J, leaving 11 bases between. The CDR3 nucleotides are TGTGCCAGCAGCACATTCGACGACGGGGAGCTGTTTTTT. The encoded protein is CASSTFDDGELFF.

In the case of this clonotype: In this CDR3 the conserved last residue, phenylalanine or tryptophan, is missing, so a read error is likely. The chain couples TRBV6-2 or TRBV6-3 to TRBJ1-2; D possibly corresponds to TRBD1 (5 bases). Germline assignment: CDR1 MNHEY and CDR2 SVGEGT. The ends were cut back, 5 bases at V and 5 bases at J, with 15 bases in the middle. This CDR3 comprises 14 residues. CDR3 in DNA: TGTGCCAGCAGTAATCCGGGGGAGTGGTATGGCTACACCTTA. Translation gives CASSNPGEWYGYTL.

This clonotype occurred a few times. CDR3 DNA sequence: TGTGCCAGCAGCTTAGGAACCTCCGGTAGCTACACCTTC. Amino acid sequence: CASSLGTSGSYTF. V is TRBV7-3 and J is TRBJ1-2, with D unresolved. Germline loops: CDR1 SGHTA, CDR2 FQGTGA. The CDR3 runs 13 residues. The V end was cut by 2 bases, the J end by 9 bases, with 13 bases between.